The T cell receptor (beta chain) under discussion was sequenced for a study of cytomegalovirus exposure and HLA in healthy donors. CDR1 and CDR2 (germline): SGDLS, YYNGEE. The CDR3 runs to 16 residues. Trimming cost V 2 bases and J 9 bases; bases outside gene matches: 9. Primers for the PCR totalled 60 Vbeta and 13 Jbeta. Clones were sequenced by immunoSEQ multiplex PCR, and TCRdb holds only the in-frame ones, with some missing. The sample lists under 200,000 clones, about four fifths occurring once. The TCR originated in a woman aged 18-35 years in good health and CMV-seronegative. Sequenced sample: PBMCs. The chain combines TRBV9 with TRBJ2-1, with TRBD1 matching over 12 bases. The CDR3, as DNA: TGTGCCAGCAGCGTCAAAGCGGGACAGGGGGCGCGTGAGCAGTTCTTC. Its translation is CASSVKAGQGAREQFF. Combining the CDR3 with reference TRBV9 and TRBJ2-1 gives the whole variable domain DSGVTQTPKHLITATGQRVTLRCSPRSGDLSVYWYQQSLDQGLQFLIQYYNGEERAKGNILERFSAQQFPDLHSELNLSSLELGDSALYFCASSVKAGQGAREQFFGPGTRLTVL.